These 28 T cell receptor beta chains were sequenced from one sample in a study of PD-1 blockade in classical Hodgkin lymphoma. Clones were read by immunoSEQ multiplex PCR, and TCRdb kept only the in-frame ones, dropping some. The table includes about 25,000 clones, approximately 65% detected once. Time point noted: cycle 4 day 1 (C4D1), after less than 7 weeks of nivolumab. Each patient's relapse followed autologous stem cell transplantation, and brentuximab vedotin exposure varied. The material sequenced was peripheral blood mononuclear cells (PBMCs), taken before the fourth cycle of nivolumab. These receptors all stem from a human donor with classical Hodgkin lymphoma.

The chain has TRBV7-2 and TRBJ2-7, with 10 bases that match TRBD2. CDR3 size: 15 residues. Germline values: CDR1 SGHTA, CDR2 FQGNSA. The V segment lost 5 bases and the J segment 6 bases; nucleotides outside the gene matches: 10. CDR3 residues: CASSPPGTSGVEQYV. In nucleotides, the CDR3 is TGTGCCAGCAGCCCTCCCGGAACTAGCGGGGTCGAGCAGTACGTC.

The chain combines TRBV20-1 with TRBJ1-2; D remains unclear. Germline V CDR1 and CDR2: DFQATT, SNEGSKA (reference sequence). V lost 5 bases and J lost 8, with 12 bases in between. The CDR3 runs 11 residues. The CDR3 DNA reads TGCAGTGCTGAGGACCAGGCAGGCTACACCTTC. It specifies CSAEDQAGYTF.

In this sample, this clone turned up a few times. The rearrangement links TRBV5-8 to TRBJ1-1; the D gene is possibly TRBD1 (5 bases). CDR3 length: 19 residues. V was pared by 4 bases and J by 0 bases, with 25 bases between. The germline V gene has CDR1 SGHTS and CDR2 YDEGEE. The CDR3 is CASSGESAFWTLLNTEAFF. DNA of the CDR3: TGTGCCAGCAGCGGCGAATCGGCGTTTTGGACACTTTTGAACACTGAAGCTTTCTTT.

The chain recombines TRBV27 with TRBJ2-3, with 9 positions matching TRBD2. V was clipped by 6 bases and J by 3 bases; unmatched bases: 7. Germline lookup yields CDR1 MNHEY and CDR2 SMNVEV (reference sequence). The CDR3 contains 15 residues. This chain's CDR3 is CASSPRGGLTDTQYF. The CDR3 DNA follows: TGTGCCAGCAGCCCGCGGGGGGGCCTTACAGATACGCAGTATTTT.

The chain is built from TRBV7-9 and TRBJ2-7; 7 bases are shared with TRBD1. This CDR3 comprises 15 residues. Germline loops: CDR1 SEHNR, CDR2 FQNEAQ (reference sequence). J was trimmed by 3 bases and V by 1 base; bases with no gene match: 6. CDR3 in DNA: TGTGCCAGCAGCTTAGGTCTCGGACAGGACTACGAGCAGTACTTC. It specifies CASSLGLGQDYEQYF.

Written as DNA, the CDR3 is TGTGCCAGCAGCTTAGGAGGGGATTTGCGCAATCAGCCCCAGCATTTT. Its protein is CASSLGGDLRNQPQHF. This chain joins TRBV7-8 and TRBJ1-5, with D possibly TRBD1 on 5 matching bases. This CDR3 is built from 16 residues. Germline V gene data show CDR1 as SGHVS and CDR2 as FQNEAQ. V was shortened by 1 base and J by 2 bases, with 12 bases between the two germline ends.

The chain combines TRBV19 with TRBJ2-1, with 9 nucleotides matching TRBD1. CDR3 length: 14 amino acids. After removal of 7 bases from V and 3 bases from J, the junction contained 4 bases not matched to a gene. Germline CDR1 and CDR2: LNHDA and SQIVND (reference sequence). Here the CDR3 DNA reads TGTGCCAGTATGGACAGGGGAGTCTACAATGAGCAGTTCTTC. It is translated as CASMDRGVYNEQFF.

V gene TRBV29-1 combines with J gene TRBJ2-7; the match to TRBD1 covers 7 bases. Looked up from germline, CDR1 is SQVTM and CDR2 is ANQGSEA. The V and J ends lost 0 bases and 3 bases, in that order; junction bases with no gene match: 2. The CDR3 totals 13 residues. CDR3 bases: TGCAGCGTTGAAGAAGGGGGCAGCTACGAGCAGTACTTC. Translated, it gives CSVEEGGSYEQYF.

The chain combines TRBV4-3 with TRBJ1-2, with D unresolved. CDR1 and CDR2 (germline): LGHNA, YSLEER. The CDR3 has 14 amino acids. V was clipped by 0 bases and J by 8 bases, with 13 bases between them. The CDR3 nucleotides are TGCGCCAGCAGCCAAGAGGGCTTATCCGGGGGCTACACCTTC. This gives the protein CASSQEGLSGGYTF.

The rearrangement uses TRBV28 and TRBJ2-3; tentative D call: TRBD2 (5 bases). Trimming took off 5 bases at V and 2 bases at J, with 20 bases between the two ends. Germline CDR1 and CDR2: MDHEN and SYDVKM. The CDR3 extends over 17 amino acids. The CDR3 protein is CASSPLERGLYTDTQYF. The CDR3 region has the DNA TGTGCCAGCAGTCCTTTAGAAAGAGGGCTATACACAGATACGCAGTATTTT.

This clone was observed at least ten times. The V gene is TRBV7-9, the J gene TRBJ1-1, with TRBD1 matching 7 bases. From germline, CDR1 is SEHNR and CDR2 FQNEAQ (reference sequence). This CDR3 is built from 13 residues. V lost 5 bases to trimming and J lost 4 bases; unmatched junction nucleotides: 4. The CDR3 DNA is TGTGCCAGCAGCCCAGGGGGGGTCACTGAAGCTTTCTTT. Its protein is CASSPGGVTEAFF.

This clone was picked up a small number of times. J is TRBJ2-4 and V is TRBV10-3; 10 bases map to TRBD1. Trimming took 6 bases from V and 3 from J; bases not matched to a gene: 5. The CDR3 consists of 15 residues. The germline CDR1 and CDR2 sequences are ENHRY and SYGVKD. The CDR3 spells CAISSDRGRKNIQYF. The CDR3 nucleotides read TGTGCCATCAGCAGCGACAGGGGGCGCAAAAACATTCAGTACTTC.

This clone was seen only a few times. V usage is TRBV6-6 and J usage is TRBJ1-6; no clear D. The CDR3 length is 13 residues. Germline CDR1 reads MNHNY; CDR2 reads SVGAGI (reference sequence). Trimming cost V 7 bases and J 4 bases, with 8 bases left between them. Written as DNA, the CDR3 is TGTGCCAGCATAAAAGATTATAATTCACCCCTCCACTTT. Protein: CASIKDYNSPLHF.

V is TRBV6-1 and J is TRBJ2-3; a possible D gene is TRBD1 (5 bases). The germline CDR1 and CDR2 sequences are MNHNS and SASEGT. This CDR3 has 13 amino acids. Trimming stripped 7 bases from V and 5 bases from J, with 13 bases between. The CDR3 protein is CASKKSGQDTQYF. In DNA, the CDR3 is TGTGCCAGCAAGAAGTCAGGGCAAGATACGCAGTATTTT.

V and J are TRBV28 and TRBJ2-2; D gene unclear. CDR1 and CDR2 from the germline V gene are MDHEN and SYDVKM. The CDR3 length is 12 residues. Trimming shortened V by 8 bases and J by 3 bases, and 7 bases separated the two germline ends. Here the CDR3 reads CASLVDTGELFF. CDR3 nucleotide sequence: TGTGCCAGCCTGGTGGACACCGGGGAGCTGTTTTTT. The full variable domain, with the rest looked up from reference TRBV28 and TRBJ2-2, is DVKVTQSSRYLVKRTGEKVFLECVQDMDHENMFWYRQDPGLGLRLIYFSYDVKMKEKGDIPEGYSVSREKKERFSLILESASTNQTSMYLCASLVDTGELFFGEGSRLTVL.

DNA for the CDR3: TGTGCCAGCAGCCGACAGCTCATGAACACTGAAGCTTTCTTT. It is translated as CASSRQLMNTEAFF. The chain recombines TRBV9 with TRBJ1-1; TRBD1 might be the D (5 bases). The germline V gene has CDR1 SGDLS and CDR2 YYNGEE. This CDR3 has 14 residues. The germline V and J ends were trimmed by 4 bases and 0 bases, with 10 bases remaining between them.

The chain has TRBV5-6 and TRBJ2-1, with D perhaps assigned TRBD1 or TRBD2 (5 bases each). The CDR3 covers 15 residues. Germline CDR1 reads SGHDT; CDR2 reads YYEEEE. With 3 bases removed from V and 4 bases from J, the gap between germline ends came to 14 bases. The CDR3 reads CASSWDQGSYNEQFF. The CDR3 nucleotides read TGTGCCAGCAGCTGGGACCAAGGCTCTTACAATGAGCAGTTCTTC.

V gene TRBV7-8 combines with J gene TRBJ1-1; D is uncertain. V lost 2 bases and J 4 bases, leaving 8 bases between the germline ends. CDR1 is SGHVS and CDR2 is FQNEAQ in the germline V gene. The CDR3 is 13 residues long. The CDR3 reads CASSLQMSTEAFF. In DNA, the CDR3 is TGTGCCAGCAGCTTACAAATGAGCACTGAAGCTTTCTTT.

This chain connects TRBV6-1 to TRBJ1-3; D is uncertain. The CDR3 covers 11 residues. The V gene's germline CDR1 is MNHNS and CDR2 SASEGT. Trimming pared 4 bases from V and 6 bases from J, leaving 4 bases between. CDR3 loop: CASSAVNTIYF. Here the CDR3 DNA reads TGTGCCAGCAGTGCAGTAAACACCATATATTTT.

The genes are TRBV7-8 and TRBJ2-2; D call uncertain. The CDR3 has 14 residues. Germline values: CDR1 SGHVS, CDR2 FQNEAQ. V shed 3 bases and J shed 0 bases, with 5 bases lying between them. DNA for the CDR3: TGTGCCAGCAGCTTTGGAGCGAACACCGGGGAGCTGTTTTTT. This gives the protein CASSFGANTGELFF.

This rearrangement joins TRBV6-5 to TRBJ1-2, with D perhaps TRBD1 (5 bases). The CDR3 consists of 13 residues. CDR1 is MNHEY, CDR2 SVGAGI, per germline. V lost 6 bases and J lost 5, with 13 bases in between. The CDR3 DNA sequence: TGTGCCAGCAGCCGGGAGGGGACGTATGGCTACACCTTC. Translating it yields CASSREGTYGYTF.

The V gene is TRBV4-2, the J gene TRBJ1-3; no firm D call. The germline V gene encodes CDR1 LGHNA and CDR2 YNFKEQ. The CDR3 is made up of 18 amino acids. V lost 5 bases and J 0 bases, leaving 20 bases between the germline ends. CDR3: CASSNSATPGLSGNTIYF. Here the CDR3 DNA reads TGTGCCAGCAGCAACAGCGCTACCCCCGGGCTCTCTGGAAACACCATATATTTT.

The chain carries TRBV30 and TRBJ1-3; D unclear. This CDR3 has 12 residues. Germline V gene data show CDR1 as GTSNPN and CDR2 as SVGIG (reference sequence). V lost 4 bases and J lost 2, with 6 bases in between. The CDR3 region is CAWKKAGNTIYF. The CDR3 nucleotides are TGTGCCTGGAAAAAGGCTGGAAACACCATATATTTT. The complete variable domain, with remaining parts taken from reference TRBV30 and TRBJ1-3, reads SQTIHQWPATLVQPVGSPLSLECTVEGTSNPNLYWYRQAAGRGLQLLFYSVGIGQISSEVPQNLSASRPQDRQFILSSKKLLLSDSGFYLCAWKKAGNTIYFGEGSWLTVV.

This chain links TRBV2 with TRBJ1-5; D is ambiguous. Germline V gives CDR1 SNHLY, CDR2 FYNNEI. The CDR3 extends over 17 amino acids. The V end lost 1 base, the J end lost 3 bases, and 16 bases lay between the germline ends. CDR3 nucleotide sequence: TGTGCCAGCAGTGAAGGGCTTTTCAGAGGACCCAATCAGCCCCAGCATTTT. It translates to CASSEGLFRGPNQPQHF.

The CDR3 sequence: CASGLGQGASGNTIYF. CDR3 DNA: TGTGCCAGCGGTCTCGGTCAGGGCGCCTCTGGAAACACCATATATTTT. J is TRBJ1-3 and V is TRBV13; TRBD1 is a possible D gene (5 bases). CDR1 and CDR2 (germline): PRHDT, FYEKMQ (reference sequence). The CDR3 is made up of 16 amino acids. Trimming cost V 8 bases and J 0 bases, with 17 bases left between them.

The chain employs TRBV11-1 and TRBJ1-2, with TRBD1 matching 9 bases. This CDR3 comprises 13 residues. The germline gives CDR1 SGHAT, CDR2 FQDESV (reference sequence). With 5 bases clipped from V and 7 bases from J, the junction kept 5 bases outside the gene matches. CDR3 residues: CASSRDREGGYTF. The CDR3 bases are TGTGCCAGCAGCCGGGACAGGGAGGGTGGCTACACCTTC.

V gene TRBV4-1 combines with J gene TRBJ1-1; tentative D call: TRBD1 (5 bases). V lost 0 bases to trimming and J lost 7 bases, with 9 bases between them. Germline values: CDR1 MGHRA, CDR2 YSYEKL. The CDR3 has 13 amino acids. The CDR3 is CASSQDRVDEAFF. The DNA of the CDR3 is TGCGCCAGCAGCCAAGACAGGGTCGATGAAGCTTTCTTT.

The chain is built from TRBV29-1 and TRBJ1-2; a possible D gene is TRBD1 (5 bases). CDR3 size: 12 residues. Germline CDR1 reads SQVTM; CDR2 reads ANQGSEA. Deletions cut 1 base from V and 4 bases from J, with 7 bases between. The CDR3 loop is CSVEGGGYGYTF. CDR3 nucleotide sequence: TGCAGCGTTGAAGGGGGGGGCTATGGCTACACCTTC.